This T cell receptor (beta chain) stems from a study of blood T cell repertoires in COVID-19. Study-wide context: Donors in the United States, Italy and Spain gave samples during acute or convalescent COVID-19.

The V end lost 2 bases, the J end lost 2 bases, and 6 bases lay between the germline ends. This CDR3 spans 13 amino acids. The repertoire was sequenced with immunoSEQ multiplex PCR; TCRdb's copy has only in-frame clones and lacks some. The profile shows about 71,000 clones, about four fifths of them singletons. In the case of this clone: Different DNA sequences within this sample yield the same CDR3.

The clonotype was recovered from an elderly woman with acute or convalescent COVID-19. The sequenced sample was peripheral blood. The chain uses TRBV12-3 or TRBV12-4 and TRBJ1-2; D possibly corresponds to TRBD1 (5 bases). The CDR3 region is CASSLSGNYGYTF. The CDR3 nucleotides read TGTGCCAGCAGTTTATCAGGGAACTATGGCTACACCTTC.